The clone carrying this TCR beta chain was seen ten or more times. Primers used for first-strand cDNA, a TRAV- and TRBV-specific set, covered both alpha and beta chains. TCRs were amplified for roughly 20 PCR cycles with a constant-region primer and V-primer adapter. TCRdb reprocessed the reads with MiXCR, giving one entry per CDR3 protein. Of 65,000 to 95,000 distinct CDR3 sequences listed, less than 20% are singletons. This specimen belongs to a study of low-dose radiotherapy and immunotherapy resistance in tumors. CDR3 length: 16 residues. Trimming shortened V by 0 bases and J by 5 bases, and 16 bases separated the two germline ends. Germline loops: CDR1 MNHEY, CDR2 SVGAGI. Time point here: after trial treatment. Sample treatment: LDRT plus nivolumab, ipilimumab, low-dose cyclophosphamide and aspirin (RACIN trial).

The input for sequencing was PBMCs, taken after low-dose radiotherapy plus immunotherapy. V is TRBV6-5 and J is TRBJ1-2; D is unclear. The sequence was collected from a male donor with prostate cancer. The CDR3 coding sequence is TGTGCCAGCAGTTACTCGATACAACTGACCGCTTATGGCTACACCTTC. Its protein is CASSYSIQLTAYGYTF.